This entry is about one T cell receptor beta chain. Its cognate antigen is unknown. The data were taken from a study of T cells in Graves' hyperthyroidism and ophthalmopathy. Whole-study findings and limits: Separating ophthalmopathy from stable hyperthyroidism was achieved by a 13 V-J model.

Exclusion followed for patients with uncontrolled infection, other autoimmune disease, pregnancy or lactation. Looked up from germline, CDR1 is SEHNR and CDR2 is FQNEAQ (reference sequence). V lost 5 bases, J lost 6 bases, and 19 bases lay in between. This CDR3 is 15 amino acids long. TCR beta CDR3 regions were amplified from RNA transcripts. When the TCR CDR3 underwent first-round RT-PCR, the HTBI primer set was used. From the multiplex PCR reads, TCRdb called clonotypes with MiXCR, one entry per CDR3 protein. The repertoire has about 600,000 distinct CDR3 sequences, about a sixth of them found once; the top ten carry about 3.5%.

The rearrangement uses TRBV7-9 and TRBJ2-5, with D possibly being TRBD1 (6 bases). This clonotype originated in a woman in her thirties or forties with Graves' ophthalmopathy. The sample taken for sequencing was blood. CDR3 in amino acids: CASSRTGISLKTQYF. The CDR3 DNA sequence: TGTGCCAGCAGCCGAACAGGGATCTCCCTCAAGACCCAGTACTTC.